This TCR beta chain was documented in a study of cytotoxic CD8 clonotypes in ibrutinib-treated CLL. Study summary: The samples contained over 250,000 productive templates on average. They also contained an average of roughly 90,000 productive rearrangements.

The CDR3 sequence is 17 residues long. The junction had 14 bases not matched to a gene; V was cut back by 2 bases and J by 6 bases. Germline loops: CDR1 SGHDN, CDR2 FVKESK. Deep sequencing aimed at 1 in 200,000 to 1 in 1 million T cells' resolution. Sequencing was performed with immunoSEQ multiplex PCR; in TCRdb, only in-frame clones are kept and a portion is missing. The table has about 160,000 clones, about 80% seen once. This receptor was identified in a human donor with chronic lymphocytic leukemia. The gene calls are TRBV14 and TRBJ2-7; 9 bases fit TRBD2. Sample: PBMCs, taken after 12 months of ibrutinib treatment. CDR3 residues: CASSQHTSGLAAGEQYF. The DNA of the CDR3 is TGTGCCAGCAGCCAACATACTAGCGGGCTGGCCGCTGGCGAGCAGTACTTC.